One and the same sample provided the 10 T cell receptor beta chains below, sequenced in a study of T cells in Graves' hyperthyroidism and ophthalmopathy. Amplification yielded TCR beta CDR3 regions, with RNA transcripts as the source. An initial round of RT-PCR targeting the TCR CDR3 relied on the HTBI primer set. A single record per CDR3 protein comes from TCRdb applying MiXCR to the multiplex PCR reads. This repertoire shows 480,000 or so distinct CDR3 sequences, around 14% found once; its top ten account for 15% to 20%. The material sequenced was blood. The receptors derive from a woman aged 18-35 years with Graves' hyperthyroidism.

The rearrangement joins TRBV28 to TRBJ2-7; 8 bases match TRBD1. The CDR3 totals 15 residues. Trimming cost V 6 bases and J 1 base; bases outside gene matches: 8. Germline V gene lookup returns CDR1 MDHEN and CDR2 SYDVKM. The CDR3 sequence: CASRSPGQVSYEQYF. DNA for the CDR3: TGTGCCAGCAGGTCACCGGGACAGGTGTCCTACGAGCAGTACTTC.

This clonotype was found many times. The CDR3 here is CASTEDGQTEAFF. The CDR3 DNA reads TGTGCCAGCACCGAGGACGGCCAGACTGAAGCTTTCTTT. The chain combines TRBV28 with TRBJ1-1; D remains unclear. Germline V lookup: CDR1 MDHEN, CDR2 SYDVKM. CDR3 size: 13 residues. Trimming pared 7 bases from V and 5 bases from J, leaving 14 bases between.

In its sample, this clonotype was seen many times. The chain uses TRBV30 and TRBJ1-1, with 8 bases fitting TRBD1. The CDR3 has 15 residues. The germline CDR1 and CDR2 sequences are GTSNPN and SVGIG (reference sequence). The V and J ends lost 0 bases and 5 bases, in that order; junction bases with no gene match: 8. The CDR3 DNA follows: TGTGCCTGGAGTGTTCAGGACAGGGAGGGGACTGAAGCTTTCTTT. Its translation is CAWSVQDREGTEAFF.

This clonotype was recorded at least ten times. The chain combines TRBV27 with TRBJ1-1; 7 bases match TRBD1. The CDR3 has 14 residues. The V gene's germline CDR1 is MNHEY and CDR2 SMNVEV (reference sequence). V was clipped by 4 bases and J by 6 bases; unmatched bases: 8. The CDR3 DNA follows: TGTGCCAGCAGTTGGACAGGAAAAAGGGCTGAAGCTTTCTTT. The encoded protein is CASSWTGKRAEAFF.

This clonotype showed up just a few times. V and J are TRBV6-2 or TRBV6-3 and TRBJ2-7; the match to TRBD2 covers 9 bases. From germline, CDR1 is MNHEY and CDR2 SVGEGT. With V trimmed by 2 bases and J by 3 bases, 8 bases remained unmatched. There are 16 residues in the CDR3. DNA of the CDR3: TGTGCCAGCAGTTACAGTCACGCTAGCGGGAACTACGAGCAGTACGTC. It translates to CASSYSHASGNYEQYV.

This clonotype was detected ten times or more. This chain uses TRBV15 with TRBJ1-6; D gene unclear. There are 14 residues in the CDR3. V gave up 3 bases and J gave up 8 bases, with 11 bases separating them. The germline V gene encodes CDR1 LNHNV and CDR2 YYDKDF (reference sequence). CDR3 amino acids: CATSRARDYSPLHF. The CDR3 DNA is TGTGCCACCAGCAGGGCCAGAGATTATTCACCCCTCCACTTT.

Turning to this clonotype: No DNA is shown, since the ends of the CDR3 on it are uncertain; the CDR3 is the one TCRdb lists. The chain joins TRBV7-9 to TRBJ2-5; the table's D call of TRBD2 was not tested on the DNA. CDR1 and CDR2 (germline): SEHNR, FQNEAQ (reference sequence). Including both end residues, the CDR3 is 19 amino acids long. This CDR3 reads CASSFYICSARPGSETQYF.

In its sample, this clonotype was seen many times. V is TRBV5-5 and J is TRBJ1-1; unclear D gene. V was shortened by 1 base and J by 6 bases, with 10 bases between the two germline ends. The germline V gene has CDR1 SGHKS and CDR2 YYEKEE (reference sequence). This CDR3 is built from 13 residues. CDR3 in amino acids: CASSLQRLAEAFF. The CDR3, as DNA: TGTGCCAGCAGCTTGCAGAGGTTGGCTGAAGCTTTCTTT.

This clonotype was counted between two and nine times. The rearrangement links TRBV5-8 to TRBJ1-2; D gene unclear. The germline V and J ends were trimmed by 2 bases and 4 bases, with 9 bases remaining between them. The CDR3 spans 13 residues. Germline CDR1 reads SGHTS; CDR2 reads YDEGEE. CDR3 sequence: CASSFGRTYGYTF. The CDR3 region has the DNA TGTGCCAGCAGCTTCGGCAGAACCTATGGCTACACCTTC. Variable domain in full (rest from reference TRBV5-8 and TRBJ1-2): EAGVTQSPTHLIKTRGQQATLRCSPISGHTSVYWYQQALGLGLQFLLWYDEGEERNRGNFPPRFSGRQFPNYSSELNVNALELEDSALYLCASSFGRTYGYTFGSGTRLTVV.

This clonotype has a count of ten or more. The rearrangement joins TRBV6-5 to TRBJ2-6; no clear D gene. Trimming cost V 0 bases and J 0 bases, with 3 bases left between them. Per the germline V gene, CDR1 is MNHEY and CDR2 is SVGAGI. The CDR3 has 15 amino acids. CDR3 region: CASSYSDSGANVLTF. Written as DNA, the CDR3 is TGTGCCAGCAGTTACTCGGACTCTGGGGCCAACGTCCTGACTTTC.